This record covers a single TCR beta chain. V was shortened by 2 bases and J by 9 bases, with 14 bases between the two germline ends. Germline V gene data show CDR1 as MNHEY and CDR2 as SMNVEV (reference sequence). The CDR3 sequence is 14 residues long. Assay: immunoSEQ multiplex PCR; the TCRdb copy retains only in-frame clones and omits some. This sample yields approximately 310,000 clones, of which around 90% are seen a single time; 4% to 6% belongs to the top ten. This sample was taken from a study of blood T cell repertoires in COVID-19. Study context: The study drew acute and convalescent COVID-19 samples from the United States, Italy and Spain.

V is TRBV27 and J is TRBJ1-5; D perhaps matches TRBD1 (5 bases). The sequencing input was PBMCs or T cells enriched from blood (not recorded which). This receptor was identified in a man aged 60-69 years who had recovered from COVID-19. CDR3 DNA: TGTGCCAGCAGTTTACGGGGGGTAGAGGGGCCCCAGCATTTT. Amino acid sequence: CASSLRGVEGPQHF.